The 14 T cell receptor beta chains below were found in one sample sequenced in a study of OX40 agonist ivuxolimab in advanced cancers. Sequencing was performed with immunoSEQ multiplex PCR; in TCRdb, only in-frame clones are kept and a portion is missing. In the table there are about 80,000 clones, around 85% of which are singletons. Sequenced material: CD4+ or CD8+ T cells sorted from blood, taken in a trial of the OX40 agonist ivuxolimab. The receptor set was obtained from an adult with an advanced solid tumor such as melanoma, head and neck, liver or kidney cancer.

J is TRBJ1-5 and V is TRBV2, with 7 nucleotides matching TRBD1. Germline-derived CDR1 and CDR2 are SNHLY and FYNNEI. V lost 6 bases to trimming and J lost 4 bases; unmatched junction nucleotides: 6. This CDR3 has 14 residues. This CDR3 reads CASRAGQINQPQHF. The DNA for the CDR3 is TGTGCCAGCAGGGCGGGACAGATTAATCAGCCCCAGCATTTT.

The chain combines TRBV5-1 with TRBJ2-1, with TRBD2 identical over 14 bases. V gave up 4 bases and J gave up 8 bases; unmatched junction bases: 14. The germline V gene has CDR1 SGHRS and CDR2 YFSETQ. This CDR3 region has 18 residues. Here the CDR3 reads CASSLSRLAGGPRDEQFF. As DNA, the CDR3 is TGCGCCAGCAGCCTTTCCCGACTAGCGGGAGGGCCTCGGGATGAGCAGTTCTTC. Supplemented by reference TRBV5-1 and TRBJ2-1, the full variable domain reads KAGVTQTPRYLIKTRGQQVTLSCSPISGHRSVSWYQQTPGQGLQFLFEYFSETQRNKGNFPGRFSGRQFSNSRSEMNVSTLELGDSALYLCASSLSRLAGGPRDEQFFGPGTRLTVL.

The rearrangement uses TRBV2 and TRBJ2-7, with D uncertain. The germline V gene encodes CDR1 SNHLY and CDR2 FYNNEI. The CDR3 runs 12 residues. V was pared by 4 bases and J by 3 bases, with 7 bases between. CDR3 in amino acids: CASSAAIYEQYF. The CDR3 DNA is TGTGCCAGCAGTGCGGCCATCTACGAGCAGTACTTC.

V is TRBV2 and J is TRBJ2-5; 8 nucleotides match TRBD2. CDR1 and CDR2 (germline): SNHLY, FYNNEI. The length of the CDR3 is 15 residues. V was pared by 6 bases and J by 5 bases, with 11 bases of the junction left unmatched. The CDR3: CASRRRAGEGETQYF. The CDR3 bases are TGTGCCAGCAGACGGAGAGCGGGAGAGGGGGAGACCCAGTACTTC. Supplemented by reference TRBV2 and TRBJ2-5, the full variable domain reads EPEVTQTPSHQVTQMGQEVILRCVPISNHLYFYWYRQILGQKVEFLVSFYNNEISEKSEIFDDQFSVERPDGSNFTLKIRSTKLEDSAMYFCASRRRAGEGETQYFGPGTRLLVL.

The chain joins TRBV29-1 to TRBJ2-7; TRBD2 matches 11 bases. Germline trimming cut 4 bases from V and 6 bases from J; bases unmatched to any gene: 5. Germline CDR1 and CDR2: SQVTM and ANQGSEA. The CDR3 is made up of 13 amino acids. CDR3 region: CSVATSGMIEQYF. The DNA of the CDR3 is TGCAGCGTTGCGACTAGCGGGATGATCGAGCAGTACTTC.

The chain couples TRBV11-3 to TRBJ2-6; no firm D call. The CDR3 runs to 16 residues. Trimming pared 6 bases from V and 4 bases from J, leaving 16 bases between. The germline CDR1 and CDR2 sequences are SGHNT and YENEEA. As DNA, the CDR3 is TGTGCCAGCAGTCGACCGTCCGGCTCGGGGGCCAACGTCCTGACTTTC. This codes for CASSRPSGSGANVLTF. The full variable domain, with the rest looked up from reference TRBV11-3 and TRBJ2-6, is EAGVVQSPRYKIIEKKQPVAFWCNPISGHNTLYWYLQNLGQGPELLIRYENEEAVDDSQLPKDRFSAERLKGVDSTLKIQPAELGDSAVYLCASSRPSGSGANVLTFGAGSRLTVL.

The chain employs TRBV7-9 and TRBJ1-2; tentatively, D is TRBD1 (6 bases). The CDR3 has 13 amino acids. Germline V gene data show CDR1 as SEHNR and CDR2 as FQNEAQ (reference sequence). V gave up 5 bases and J gave up 4 bases, with 11 bases separating them. This CDR3 reads CASSLGTIYGYTF. CDR3 DNA: TGTGCCAGCAGCCTAGGGACAATCTATGGCTACACCTTC.

The chain is built from TRBV4-2 and TRBJ2-1; possible D gene TRBD2, 5 bases. Looked up from germline, CDR1 is LGHNA and CDR2 is YNFKEQ. Trimming took off 1 base at V and 6 bases at J, with 19 bases between the two ends. This CDR3 is 17 amino acids long. CDR3 nucleotides: TGTGCCAGCAGCCAAGTCCCCTCCGGCGGACTCTTCAATGAGCAGTTCTTC. Its translation: CASSQVPSGGLFNEQFF.

V and J are TRBV6-5 and TRBJ2-1; D is possibly TRBD1 or TRBD2 (5 bases each). CDR1 is MNHEY and CDR2 is SVGAGI in the germline V gene. V lost 5 bases, J lost 4 bases, and 12 bases lay in between. The CDR3 is made up of 14 amino acids. The CDR3 spells CASSPGTSYNEQFF. DNA of the CDR3: TGTGCCAGCAGTCCCGGGACCAGTTACAATGAGCAGTTCTTC.

V gene TRBV7-2 combines with J gene TRBJ2-7; tentatively, D is TRBD2 (5 bases). V was cut by 5 bases and J by 3 bases, with 14 bases left in between. Per germline, CDR1 SGHTA and CDR2 FQGNSA. The CDR3 length is 14 residues. CDR3 sequence reads: CASSPNRENYEQYF. In DNA form, the CDR3 reads TGTGCCAGCAGCCCCAACCGGGAAAACTACGAGCAGTACTTC.

The gene calls are TRBV5-1 and TRBJ2-2; tentatively, D is TRBD2 (6 bases). Germline CDR1 is SGHRS and CDR2 is YFSETQ. Trimming took off 0 bases at V and 4 bases at J, with 13 bases between the two ends. This CDR3 spans 16 amino acids. In DNA form, the CDR3 reads TGCGCCAGCAGCTTGGCCGGGAAGGGACTCACCGGGGAGCTGTTTTTT. Its translation is CASSLAGKGLTGELFF.

The chain couples TRBV2 to TRBJ2-7, with 10 bases fitting TRBD2. V dropped 4 bases and J dropped 3; count of bases not matched to a gene: 0. There are 13 residues in the CDR3. CDR1 SNHLY and CDR2 FYNNEI come from the germline V gene. The CDR3 nucleotides read TGTGCCAGCAGTGTAGCGGGAGGCTACGAGCAGTACTTC. Its translation is CASSVAGGYEQYF.

The J gene is TRBJ1-4, the V gene TRBV6-1; 9 positions agree with TRBD1. The CDR3 runs 15 residues. Germline CDR1 reads MNHNS; CDR2 reads SASEGT. J gave up 7 bases and V 0 bases, and 3 bases lay outside the gene matches. DNA for the CDR3: TGTGCCAGCAGTGAAGCGGGGACAGGGCGTGAAAAACTGTTTTTT. As protein: CASSEAGTGREKLFF.

This clone turned up a few times. The V and J genes are TRBV28 and TRBJ1-2; D is uncertain. Germline CDR1 MDHEN, CDR2 SYDVKM. The ends were cut back, 7 bases at V and 4 bases at J, with 16 bases in the middle. This CDR3 contains 14 residues. The DNA for the CDR3 is TGTGCCAGCACCACTCACCCAGTTATCTATGGCTACACCTTC. This gives the protein CASTTHPVIYGYTF.